The sequence of this T cell receptor beta chain was determined in a study of blood T cell repertoires in COVID-19. Looking at the study overall: The analysed material was cDNA or gDNA that came from T cells, B-cell-depleted T cells, or PBMCs.

Using immunoSEQ multiplex PCR, the repertoire was profiled, and TCRdb retains in-frame clones only, with some absent. Of 100,000 to 150,000 clones in the sample, roughly nine tenths were seen once. The CDR3 runs 14 residues. V lost 3 bases, J lost 9 bases, and 18 bases lay in between. The germline V gene encodes CDR1 MDHEN and CDR2 SYDVKM. The sample was peripheral blood. This clonotype originated in a man aged 70-80 years with active or convalescent COVID-19. V usage is TRBV28 and J usage is TRBJ2-7; D not resolved. The CDR3 nucleotides are TGTGCCAGCAGTTTCCGTGTCTCCACCGGTGGGCAGTACTTC. It is translated as CASSFRVSTGGQYF.